The 16 T cell receptor beta chains presented below share a single source sample, sequenced in a study of shared clonotypes between healthy human individuals. TCRdb's copy holds only in-frame clones and misses some; the assay was immunoSEQ multiplex PCR. The sample contains over a million clones, around 97% of which appear only once. Sequenced: naive CD4+ T cells sorted from blood. Subset defined: CD45RA+ positively selected. Receptor source: a man aged 25 to 40 in good health.

The CDR3 reads CASSHADRTNQPQHF. The CDR3 nucleotides are TGCGCCAGCAGCCATGCCGACAGGACAAATCAGCCCCAGCATTTT. This rearrangement joins TRBV4-1 to TRBJ1-5; TRBD1 is a possible D gene (6 bases). With 3 bases removed from V and 4 bases from J, the gap between germline ends came to 13 bases. The CDR3 covers 15 residues. The germline CDR1 and CDR2 sequences are MGHRA and YSYEKL.

The count of this clone is one. V gene TRBV5-4 combines with J gene TRBJ1-3; 8 bases are shared with TRBD1. Germline values: CDR1 SGHNT, CDR2 YYREEE (reference sequence). After removal of 4 bases from V and 1 base from J, the junction contained 7 bases not matched to a gene. The CDR3 length is 16 residues. This chain's CDR3 is CASSKDRASSGNTIYF. CDR3 DNA sequence: TGTGCCAGCAGCAAGGACAGGGCCTCATCTGGAAACACCATATATTTT.

The V gene is TRBV6-5, the J gene TRBJ1-1, with D possibly TRBD1 on 5 matching bases. Germline V gene data show CDR1 as MNHEY and CDR2 as SVGAGI. The CDR3 has 13 amino acids. V gave up 5 bases and J gave up 2 bases, with 9 bases separating them. CDR3 amino acids: CASSPRVNTEAFF. DNA of the CDR3: TGTGCCAGCAGTCCCAGGGTCAACACTGAAGCTTTCTTT.

The chain links TRBV20-1 to TRBJ1-2; D unresolved. CDR1 DFQATT and CDR2 SNEGSKA come from the germline V gene (reference sequence). This CDR3 contains 11 residues. Trimming left V 8 bases short and J 4 bases short, with 11 bases between. The CDR3 DNA is TGCAGTACCCCGTTGGGCTATGGCTACACCTTC. Residues: CSTPLGYGYTF.

The gene calls are TRBV2 and TRBJ2-1; tentative D call: TRBD2 (7 bases). CDR1 is SNHLY, CDR2 FYNNEI, per germline. The CDR3 has 11 residues. Trimming took off 6 bases at V and 15 bases at J, with 15 bases between the two ends. The CDR3 region has the DNA TGTGCCAGCAGGCCATTCGGGGGGCTGTTCTTC. As protein: CASRPFGGLFF. Variable domain in full (rest from reference TRBV2 and TRBJ2-1): EPEVTQTPSHQVTQMGQEVILRCVPISNHLYFYWYRQILGQKVEFLVSFYNNEISEKSEIFDDQFSVERPDGSNFTLKIRSTKLEDSAMYFCASRPFGGLFFGPGTRLTVL.

The V and J genes are TRBV7-9 and TRBJ1-4; D is possibly TRBD1 (6 bases). V was trimmed by 5 bases and J by 7 bases, leaving 14 bases between them. The length of the CDR3 is 14 residues. Per the germline V gene, CDR1 is SEHNR and CDR2 is FQNEAQ (reference sequence). The CDR3 loop is CASSPGAGSEKLFF. In DNA, the CDR3 is TGTGCCAGCAGCCCGGGGGCAGGGAGTGAAAAACTGTTTTTT. The full variable domain, with the rest looked up from reference TRBV7-9 and TRBJ1-4, is DTGVSQNPRHKITKRGQNVTFRCDPISEHNRLYWYRQTLGQGPEFLTYFQNEAQLEKSRLLSDRFSAERPKGSFSTLEIQRTEQGDSAMYLCASSPGAGSEKLFFGSGTQLSVL.

This chain uses TRBV27 with TRBJ2-1, with D perhaps matching TRBD2 (5 bases). Germline lookup yields CDR1 MNHEY and CDR2 SMNVEV (reference sequence). Between the trimmed V and J ends, which lost 3 bases and 3 bases, there was a span of 15 bases. This CDR3 contains 16 residues. CDR3 residues: CASSFVGGSIYNEQFF. As DNA, the CDR3 is TGTGCCAGCAGTTTCGTCGGCGGGTCAATCTACAATGAGCAGTTCTTC.

J is TRBJ2-2 and V is TRBV19; the match to TRBD2 covers 13 bases. This CDR3 contains 18 residues. The V gene end was trimmed by 4 bases and the J gene end by 5 bases; junction bases not matched to a gene: 10. Per the germline V gene, CDR1 is LNHDA and CDR2 is SQIVND (reference sequence). The CDR3 DNA reads TGTGCCAGTAGTACGGGACTAGCGGGATATCCGGGGACCGGGGAGCTGTTTTTT. Its protein is CASSTGLAGYPGTGELFF.

In the case of this clone: Other DNA sequences of this sample code for an identical CDR3. V is TRBV28 and J is TRBJ2-7; D is perhaps TRBD2 (5 bases). Between the trimmed V and J ends, which lost 5 bases and 4 bases, there was a span of 12 bases. Germline lookup yields CDR1 MDHEN and CDR2 SYDVKM. There are 13 residues in the CDR3. The CDR3 DNA sequence: TGTGCCAGCAGTCCGTCGGGGATTTACGAGCAGTACTTC. Its translation is CASSPSGIYEQYF.

This sequence joins TRBV15 and TRBJ1-4, with 7 bases fitting TRBD1. With 3 bases clipped from V and 0 bases from J, the junction kept 4 bases outside the gene matches. Germline-derived CDR1 and CDR2 are LNHNV and YYDKDF (reference sequence). This CDR3 region has 16 residues. As DNA, the CDR3 is TGTGCCACCAGCAGTTTGGACAGGACAACTAATGAAAAACTGTTTTTT. Translating it yields CATSSLDRTTNEKLFF.

The gene calls are TRBV27 and TRBJ1-2, with D uncertain. V gave up 3 bases and J gave up 8 bases, with 13 bases separating them. CDR1 is MNHEY, CDR2 SMNVEV, per germline (reference sequence). The CDR3 runs to 13 residues. This CDR3 is CASSFTLSGGYTF. CDR3 DNA: TGTGCCAGCAGTTTCACCCTATCGGGGGGCTACACCTTC.

V gene TRBV19 combines with J gene TRBJ2-2; 7 nucleotides match TRBD2. The CDR3 totals 15 residues. Germline values: CDR1 LNHDA, CDR2 SQIVND (reference sequence). The junction had 9 bases not matched to a gene; V was cut back by 7 bases and J by 4 bases. Written as DNA, the CDR3 is TGTGCCAGTAAAGAGGTAGCGGGTCCCACCGGGGAGCTGTTTTTT. It is translated as CASKEVAGPTGELFF. Full variable domain (missing parts from reference TRBV19 and TRBJ2-2): DGGITQSPKYLFRKEGQNVTLSCEQNLNHDAMYWYRQDPGQGLRLIYYSQIVNDFQKGDIAEGYSVSREKKESFPLTVTSAQKNPTAFYLCASKEVAGPTGELFFGEGSRLTVL.

The J gene is TRBJ2-2, the V gene TRBV19; D is undetermined. V lost 3 bases, J lost 8 bases, and 4 bases lay in between. Germline CDR1 LNHDA, CDR2 SQIVND (reference sequence). The CDR3 has 11 residues. CDR3 loop: CASSMVGELFF. CDR3 DNA: TGTGCCAGTAGTATGGTAGGGGAGCTGTTTTTT.

The V gene is TRBV4-1, the J gene TRBJ1-1; D is unresolved. This CDR3 is 14 amino acids long. Germline V gives CDR1 MGHRA, CDR2 YSYEKL. With 5 bases removed from V and 0 bases from J, the gap between germline ends came to 10 bases. In DNA, the CDR3 is TGCGCCAGCAGCTGGAGCGTTATGAACACTGAAGCTTTCTTT. Translated, it gives CASSWSVMNTEAFF.

This chain joins TRBV4-3 and TRBJ2-1; the match to TRBD2 covers 10 bases. Germline V gives CDR1 LGHNA, CDR2 YSLEER. The V segment lost 0 bases and the J segment 2 bases; nucleotides outside the gene matches: 13. The CDR3 is 20 amino acids. CDR3 in amino acids: CASSQDTTSGPGGAYNEQFF. Here the CDR3 DNA reads TGCGCCAGCAGCCAAGATACGACTAGCGGGCCAGGTGGTGCCTACAATGAGCAGTTCTTC.

For the CDR3, the DNA is TGTGCCAGCTCACGCCAAGCAAGGAGTTTGTACGAGCAGTACTTC. Translated, it gives CASSRQARSLYEQYF. The chain recombines TRBV18 with TRBJ2-7; no clear D gene. The ends were cut back, 4 bases at V and 4 bases at J, with 17 bases in the middle. Germline-derived CDR1 and CDR2 are KGHSH and LQKENI. This CDR3 is 15 amino acids long.